This T cell receptor (beta chain) derives from a study of shared clonotypes between healthy human individuals (dated by TCRdb to 2020 to 2021). Study-wide context: A couple of women and three men aged 18 to 49 years were included in the cohort. For each donor, CD4 naive and CD4 memory were each run on three plates, CD8 naive on two plates, and CD8 memory on one plate. To estimate repertoire size and how much clonotypes are shared between individuals, the study performed deep sequencing of blood TCR repertoires from roughly five healthy adults. To increase sequencing depth and limit assay-specific biases, TCR repertoire library preparation and sequencing were carried out by different laboratories using diverse techniques. Per donor, leukapheresis produced somewhere between about 0.8 and 9 billion PBMCs.

CD8 naive samples consisted of CD45RO-negative cells that were positively selected for CCR7, yielding a CD45RA+CCR7+ population without TemRA cells. The donors were healthy, HIV-negative adults who had no recently reported acute infections or vaccinations. All donors were Caucasian adults living in Nashville, Tennessee, USA. Blood was obtained by leukapheresis, after which PBMCs were separated by Ficoll-Histopaque density gradient centrifugation and cryopreserved in liquid nitrogen vapor phase. Analytical flow cytometry was used to check the purity and quantity of each magnetically sorted T cell population. Genomic DNA was isolated from each sorted fraction and quantified by UV absorbance on a Nanodrop 2000c. The CDR3, from cysteine to phenylalanine, totals 16 residues. The sequence is cut down to CDR3 DNA, 48 bases in frame from base 1. CDR1 WNHNN and CDR2 SYGVQD are derived from the germline V gene (reference sequence). Trimming at the junction amounts to 0 bases on V and 1 base on J, and the germline ends lie 9 bases apart.

Using the deep immunoSEQ assay, TCR CDR3 regions were amplified from genomic DNA by multiplex PCR. Genomic DNA extracted from each cell subset was distributed evenly over all wells of several immunoSEQ 96-well plates, and each plate served as one replicate. Each replicate PCR for sorted subsets received about 210 ng genomic DNA, equal to around 32,000 T cell genomes. Purified libraries were quantified with a Qubit 3.0 fluorometer, sized on a Bioanalyzer 2100, and re-quantified with the KAPA Library Quantification kit. Each immunoSEQ 96-well plate was sequenced on its own single-read 150-cycle Illumina NextSeq 550 flow cell. The source study handled its data this way. Because the immunoSEQ output held only junctional sequences and lacked quality scores, the filtering could not match the filtering applied to full-length reads. Sequences were annotated with PyIR, a Python wrapper for IgBLAST v1.9, and V/J genes and CDR3 were assigned using IMGT germline references. Reads with weak V/J assignments (E-value above 1e-6), missing CDR3, stop codons, out-of-frame junctions, or ambiguous translated residues were removed. A V3J clonotype was defined by an identical inferred V gene, J gene, and CDR3 amino acid sequence. The percentage overlap between two repertoires was calculated by dividing the number of shared unique clonotypes by the size of the smaller repertoire. Richness of each repertoire was evaluated using RTK rarefaction, the Chao1 estimator, and Recon v2.1 estimates of unobserved clonotypes. OLGA was used to compute generation probabilities for all TCRbeta clonotypes that the gDNA method yielded from a handful of donors. Sourced from immuneACCESS, this table was stored by TCRdb with only in-frame sequences that have V and J called. A share of the clones is absent; for the studies checked, an unresolved V gene accounts for under half, and the remainder has no known explanation. V and J calls and clone size follow that table, whereas D and trimming were derived from the DNA. The sample has more than 2 million clones on record, about 94% of them singletons. Clones ranked in the top ten supply around 1.1% of the sample.

This clone showed up just once. Its antigen specificity is not known. No base quality information exists; no much larger clone differs at one position. General findings and caveats noted by the study authors: Because the study included a small number of donors, the genetic and exposure-history diversity represented was limited. Only blood was sampled, and tissue TCR repertoires likely differ from those in blood. Even with the large sequencing depth, rarefaction of the sorted-subset datasets indicated that sequencing was incomplete. Estimated clonotype richness was generally larger for naive than for memory subsets. When a handful of donors were compared, the shared fraction of clonotypes was approximately 5% for naive CD4, around 3.5% for naive CD8, more than 2% for memory CD4, and around 0.4% for memory CD8. Pairwise subsampling indicated that sequencing depth was expected to affect the degree of clonotype sharing among donors. Higher generation probabilities were observed for clonotypes shared by all four sorted-subset donors than for non-shared clonotypes.

The receptor was isolated from a young man in good health. The rearranged segments are TRBV10-1 and TRBJ2-2; the D gene remains uncertain. The sequencing sample was made of naive CD8+ T cells sorted from blood. The label giving this sample's cell subset or site can be read as: CD45RA+CCR7+. In nucleotide form, the sequence is TGCGCCAGCAGTGAGTCGCCACGGTTGAACACCGGGGAGCTGTTTTTT. Its translation is CASSESPRLNTGELFF.